The present T cell receptor beta chain was sequenced within a study of blood T cell repertoires in COVID-19. For the study at large: Sources were T cells, B-cell-depleted T cells, or PBMCs; the material itself was cDNA or gDNA.

Study processing details: Cell counts per sample came from amplifying reference gene primers. Some clones are missing from TCRdb's copy, which holds only in-frame ones; the method was immunoSEQ multiplex PCR. Clone size and the V and J calls come from that table; the DNA yielded D and trimming. The sample lists under 60,000 clones, around 83% seen once, with about 5.2% in the top ten. V was cut by 5 bases and J by 0 bases, with 14 bases left in between. The CDR3 loop spans 17 amino acids. Germline V gene lookup returns CDR1 SEHNR and CDR2 FQNEAQ (reference sequence). Input material: peripheral blood. This rearrangement joins TRBV7-9 to TRBJ2-6, with D possibly matching TRBD2 (5 bases). The TCR comes from a human donor in a cohort sampled during active COVID-19. DNA of the CDR3: TGTGCCAGCAGCGCGGCGGGCCTGGCCTCTGGGGCCAACGTCCTGACTTTC. Translating gives CASSAAGLASGANVLTF. Supplemented by reference TRBV7-9 and TRBJ2-6, the full variable domain reads DTGVSQNPRHKITKRGQNVTFRCDPISEHNRLYWYRQTLGQGPEFLTYFQNEAQLEKSRLLSDRFSAERPKGSFSTLEIQRTEQGDSAMYLCASSAAGLASGANVLTFGAGSRLTVL.